Listed below are T cell receptor beta chains from one sample, sequenced in a study of T cells in Graves' hyperthyroidism and ophthalmopathy. Each CDR3 protein gets one entry after TCRdb re-called the multiplex PCR reads with MiXCR. The profile covers approximately 600,000 distinct CDR3 sequences, with approximately 14% appearing a single time and approximately 4.3% taken by the ten largest. Specimen: blood. The receptors were sampled from a woman aged 40 to 50 with Graves' ophthalmopathy. CDR3s include the opening cysteine and the closing phenylalanine or tryptophan. D genes are given only for firm matches. The listing skips clone size in some rows; elsewhere it reads once, few, many or a size class.

>NA|TRBV6-1|TRBJ2-5|TRBD2
TGTGCCAGCACCCTAGCGGGAAGAGAGACCCAGTACTTC
CASTLAGRETQYF
>many|TRBV7-9|TRBJ2-1|TRBD2
TGTGCCAGCGTGGCGGGAGAGTACAATGAGCAGTTCTTC
CASVAGEYNEQFF
>many|TRBV20-1|TRBJ1-5|NA
TGCAGTGCTAGAGATTCGGGTAGAGAAAATCAGCCCCAGCATTTT
CSARDSGRENQPQHF
>few|TRBV2|TRBJ1-2|NA
TGTGCCTACGGTGCGGCGGGAGGCTACACCTTC
CAYGAAGGYTF
>NA|TRBV6-2/TRBV6-3|TRBJ2-7|TRBD2
TGTGCCAGCAGTTACGGTGGGACTAGCTTCGAGCAGTACTTC
CASSYGGTSFEQYF
>many|TRBV6-1|TRBJ2-7|NA
TGTGCCAGCAGCGGAAGTCGGGACGGCTCCTACGAGCAGTACTTC
CASSGSRDGSYEQYF
>NA|TRBV6-5|TRBJ2-5|NA
TGTGCCAGCAGTTATTCCGTTCCGCGGGAGACCCAGTACTTC
CASSYSVPRETQYF
>NA|TRBV24-1|TRBJ1-1|NA
TGTGCCACCAGCCTGTCGGGGGCTGAAGCTTTCTTT
CATSLSGAEAFF
>NA|TRBV6-9|TRBJ1-1|TRBD1
TGTGCCAGCAGTCCTTCACTGGACAGGGGGTCGGGCACTGAAGCTTTCTTT
CASSPSLDRGSGTEAFF
>NA|TRBV19|TRBJ1-1|NA
TGTGCCAGTACCTCCGTTGGGCTGAACACTGAAGCTTTCTTT
CASTSVGLNTEAFF
>NA|TRBV18|TRBJ2-3|TRBD2
TGTGCCAGCTCACCACGGCGGGAGCTGACAGATACGCAGTATTTT
CASSPRRELTDTQYF
>many|TRBV13|TRBJ1-1|NA
TGTGCCAGCAGTTTCCCTACGGAGGACACTGAAGCTTTCTTT
CASSFPTEDTEAFF
>many|TRBV6-1|TRBJ1-2|TRBD1
TGTGCCAGCAGTGAATTAGAGAGGGGGCTCACCTATGGCTACACCTTC
CASSELERGLTYGYTF
>many|TRBV24-1|TRBJ2-2|NA
TGTGCCACCAGTGATTTTGCGGGTGCGAACACCGGGGAGCTGTTTTTT
CATSDFAGANTGELFF
>NA|TRBV6-2/TRBV6-3|TRBJ2-5|NA
TGTGCCAGCAGTTACTTGACACAAGAGACCCAGTACTTC
CASSYLTQETQYF
>NA|TRBV4-3|TRBJ2-7|NA
TGCGCCAGCAGCCAAGAGGGGGGACGGCTAAGTGGGGAGCAGTACTTC
CASSQEGGRLSGEQYF
>many|TRBV7-2|TRBJ2-7|NA
TGTGCCAGCAGCGCACACTCCTCACTCACTACGAGGGAGTACTTC
CASSAHSSLTTREYF
>NA|TRBV7-9|TRBJ2-5|NA
TGTGCCAGCAGCGCATCGGGGGCGCGTGGAGAGACCCAGTACTTC
CASSASGARGETQYF
>many|TRBV6-1|TRBJ2-4|TRBD1
TGTGCCAGCAGTGGAAGGACAGGGGTAGTCATTCAGTACTTC
CASSGRTGVVIQYF
>many|TRBV6-1|TRBJ1-5|TRBD1
TGTGCCAGCGCCGGCGGACAGGGGGTTCAGCCCCAGCATTTT
CASAGGQGVQPQHF
>NA|TRBV9|TRBJ2-5|NA
TGTGCCAGCAGCGTACCCCCTGTGGAGACCCAGTACTTC
CASSVPPVETQYF
>many|TRBV7-2|TRBJ1-3|NA
TGTGCCAGCACCTACGGACTGCTCTCTGGAAACACCATATATTTT
CASTYGLLSGNTIYF
>NA|TRBV4-1|TRBJ2-2|NA
TGCGCCAGCAGTCTGCCCGCAGGGGAGACCGGGGAGCTGTTTTTT
CASSLPAGETGELFF
>many|TRBV2|TRBJ2-7|TRBD1
TGTGCCAGCACCCTTACAGGGGCCCACGAGCAGTACTTC
CASTLTGAHEQYF
>once|TRBV5-4|TRBJ1-2|NA
TGTGCCAGCAGCTTTTGGGGTCCTTTATCTGGGGTTGGAATCTATGGCTACACCTTC
CASSFWGPLSGVGIYGYTF
>many|TRBV6-2/TRBV6-3|TRBJ1-1|NA
TGTGCCAGCAGTTACTCGTGGGGGGCGAACACTGAAGCTTTCTTT
CASSYSWGANTEAFF
>many|TRBV6-1|TRBJ2-7|NA
TGTGCCAGCGGATCCAATAATTACGCCTACGAGCAGTACTTC
CASGSNNYAYEQYF
>many|TRBV24-1|TRBJ1-5|TRBD1
TGTGCCACCAGCCCCGGACAGGGCGATCAGCCCCAGCATTTT
CATSPGQGDQPQHF
>NA|TRBV10-2|TRBJ1-1|NA
TGCGCCAGCAGTGTGATACAGGGGAACACTGAAGCTTTCTTT
CASSVIQGNTEAFF
>many|TRBV28|TRBJ2-7|NA
TGTGCCAGCAGTCCCCAGTCCTACTACGAGCAGTACTTC
CASSPQSYYEQYF
>many|TRBV12-3/TRBV12-4|TRBJ2-5|NA
TGTGCCAGCAGCCCGCTATTCGGGGGCGCATTCGGCCAAGAGACCCAGTACTTC
CASSPLFGGAFGQETQYF
>many|TRBV12-3/TRBV12-4|TRBJ2-5|NA
TGTGCCAGCAGTTTTAACGTGGGTTCCAGGGAGACCCAGTACTTC
CASSFNVGSRETQYF
>few|TRBV12-3/TRBV12-4|TRBJ2-4|NA
TGTGCCAGCAGTTCTAGAGGGGGGCCTGGAAACATTCAGTACTTC
CASSSRGGPGNIQYF
>NA|TRBV6-5|TRBJ1-2|NA
TGTGCCAGCAGTTCTGGGGGGGCGGCTAACTATGGCTACACCTTC
CASSSGGAANYGYTF
>many|TRBV6-2/TRBV6-3|TRBJ2-7|NA
TGTGCCAGCAGTTACAGACAGGCATACGAGCAGTACTTC
CASSYRQAYEQYF
>many|TRBV28|TRBJ1-3|NA
TGTGCCAGCAGTTGGCCCGGGACACGCTCTGGAAACACCATATATTTT
CASSWPGTRSGNTIYF
>many|TRBV28|TRBJ2-4|TRBD1
TGTGCCAGCAGTGCCTGGACAGGGACGGGGAACATTCAGTACTTC
CASSAWTGTGNIQYF
>NA|TRBV28|TRBJ1-3|NA
TGTGCCAGCAGTTTCTTGAGGGAAAGCTCTGGAAACACCATATATTTT
CASSFLRESSGNTIYF
>NA|TRBV29-1|TRBJ1-5|TRBD1
TGCAGCGCTTCCGGGACAGGTTATCAGCCCCAGCATTTT
CSASGTGYQPQHF
>many|TRBV28|TRBJ1-1|NA
TGTGCCAGCAGCACGGGGACGGCGATGAACACTGAAGCTTTCTTT
CASSTGTAMNTEAFF
>many|TRBV6-2/TRBV6-3|TRBJ2-7|TRBD2
TGTGCCAGCACTTTAGCCGGGACTAACTACGAGCAGTACTTC
CASTLAGTNYEQYF
>many|TRBV6-2/TRBV6-3|TRBJ1-3|NA
TGTGCCAGCATACCACATTCGCGGGAGAGAAACACCATATATTTT
CASIPHSRERNTIYF
>few|TRBV12-3/TRBV12-4|TRBJ2-7|NA
TGTGCCAGCAGTTTACCCTCCCTCTACGAGCAGTACTTC
CASSLPSLYEQYF
>many|TRBV10-3|TRBJ2-6|NA
TGTGCCATCAGGCCTGACGGTGCCTCTGGGGCCAACGTCCTGACTTTC
CAIRPDGASGANVLTF
>many|TRBV2|TRBJ2-3|NA
TGTGCCAGCACTAGGGGGTTACGAAGTACGCAGTATTTT
CASTRGLRSTQYF
>NA|TRBV20-1|TRBJ2-5|TRBD1
TGCAGTGCTAGTGCACTACGACAGGGGACTTATCGGGACCAAGAAACCCAGTACTTC
CSASALRQGTYRDQETQYF
>many|TRBV6-1|TRBJ2-7|NA
TGTGCCAGCAGCGTGACAGGGGAGGGGAACGAGCAGTACTTC
CASSVTGEGNEQYF
>many|TRBV11-1|TRBJ1-1|NA
TGTGCCAGCAGCTTAGGGGTCCGGGTCACTGAAGCTTTCTTT
CASSLGVRVTEAFF
>many|TRBV7-2|TRBJ2-5|TRBD2
TGTGCCAGCAGCTCCCTAGCGGGAGGGCTGGGGGAGACCCAGTACTTC
CASSSLAGGLGETQYF
>many|TRBV16|TRBJ1-2|NA
TGTGCCAGCAGTCAAAGGGGGGAAGGCGGCTACACCTTC
CASSQRGEGGYTF
>many|TRBV6-2/TRBV6-3|TRBJ2-7|TRBD2
TGTGCCAGCCGGCGGGAGCCTCCCTACGAGCAGTACTTC
CASRREPPYEQYF
>NA|TRBV6-2/TRBV6-3|TRBJ2-7|NA
TGTGCCAGCAGTCCTCAAGTGGGGCTTGGTGAGCAGTACTTC
CASSPQVGLGEQYF
>NA|TRBV2|TRBJ2-5|TRBD2
TGTGCCAGCAGTGAACTAGCGGGCGGCAAGGGGGTCCAAGAGACCCAGTACTTC
CASSELAGGKGVQETQYF
>NA|TRBV6-1|TRBJ2-7|TRBD1
TGTGCCAGCAGTCGGGACAGGGACTTACCGTACGAGCAGTACTTC
CASSRDRDLPYEQYF
>NA|TRBV11-2|TRBJ2-5|TRBD2
TGTGCCAGCAGACCCAGTGATCCAGTCATTAGCGGGAGGGCCGGGGAGACCCAGTACTTC
CASRPSDPVISGRAGETQYF